This TCR beta chain was sequenced for a study of T cell responses to AZD1222 COVID-19 vaccine. Profiling relied on immunoSEQ multiplex PCR, and the TCRdb table lists in-frame clones only, not all of them. The sample contains about 120,000 clones, under 95% of which appear only once. V gave up 0 bases and J gave up 0 bases, with 7 bases separating them. The CDR3 has 14 residues. Germline V lookup: CDR1 SGHRS, CDR2 YFSETQ. This receptor was identified in an adult who received the AZD1222 COVID-19 vaccine. This rearrangement joins TRBV5-1 to TRBJ2-7; a possible D gene is TRBD2 (5 bases). This material consisted of peripheral blood, taken 28 days after the second AZD1222 dose. Written as DNA, the CDR3 is TGCGCCAGCAGCTTGGAAGGGAGCTCCTACGAGCAGTACTTC. Translating gives CASSLEGSSYEQYF. Filled out from reference TRBV5-1 and TRBJ2-7, the complete variable domain reads KAGVTQTPRYLIKTRGQQVTLSCSPISGHRSVSWYQQTPGQGLQFLFEYFSETQRNKGNFPGRFSGRQFSNSRSEMNVSTLELGDSALYLCASSLEGSSYEQYFGPGTRLTVT.